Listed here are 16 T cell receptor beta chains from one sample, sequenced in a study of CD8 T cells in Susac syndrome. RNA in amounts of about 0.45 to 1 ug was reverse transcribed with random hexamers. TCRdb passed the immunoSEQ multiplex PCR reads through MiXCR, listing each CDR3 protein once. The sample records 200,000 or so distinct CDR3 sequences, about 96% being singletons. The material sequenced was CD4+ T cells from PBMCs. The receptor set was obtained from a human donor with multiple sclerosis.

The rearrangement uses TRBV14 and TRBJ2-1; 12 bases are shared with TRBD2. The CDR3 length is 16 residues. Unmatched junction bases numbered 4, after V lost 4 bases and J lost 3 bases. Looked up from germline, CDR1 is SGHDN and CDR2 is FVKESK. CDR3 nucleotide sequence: TGTGCCAGCAGCCCCGGGACTAGCGGGTACTACAATGAGCAGTTCTTC. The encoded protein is CASSPGTSGYYNEQFF.

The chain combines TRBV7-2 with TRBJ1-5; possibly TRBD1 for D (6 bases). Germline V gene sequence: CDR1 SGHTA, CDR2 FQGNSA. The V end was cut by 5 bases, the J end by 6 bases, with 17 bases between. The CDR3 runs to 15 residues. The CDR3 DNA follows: TGTGCCAGCAGCAGCTTGTCCCACAGGGCTCAGCCCCAGCATTTT. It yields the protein CASSSLSHRAQPQHF.

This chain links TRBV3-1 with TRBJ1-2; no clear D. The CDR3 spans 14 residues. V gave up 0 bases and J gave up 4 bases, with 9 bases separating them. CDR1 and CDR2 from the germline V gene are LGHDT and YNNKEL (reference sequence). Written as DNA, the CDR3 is TGTGCCAGCAGCCAAGATGTGGGATCCTATGGCTACACCTTC. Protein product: CASSQDVGSYGYTF.

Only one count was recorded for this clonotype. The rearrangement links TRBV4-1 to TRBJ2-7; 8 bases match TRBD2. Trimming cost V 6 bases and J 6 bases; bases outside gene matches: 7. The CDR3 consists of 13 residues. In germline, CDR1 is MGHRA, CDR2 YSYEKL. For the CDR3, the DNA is TGCGCCAGCAGTCAGTTAGCGGGGCTCGAGCAGTACTTC. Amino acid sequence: CASSQLAGLEQYF.

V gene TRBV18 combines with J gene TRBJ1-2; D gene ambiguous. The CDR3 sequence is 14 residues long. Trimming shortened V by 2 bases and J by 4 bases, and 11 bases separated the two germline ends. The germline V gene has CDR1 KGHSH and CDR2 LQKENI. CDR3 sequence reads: CASSPGTASYGYTF. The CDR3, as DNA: TGTGCCAGCTCACCAGGTACAGCTTCCTATGGCTACACCTTC. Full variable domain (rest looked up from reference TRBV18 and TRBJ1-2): NAGVMQNPRHLVRRRGQEARLRCSPMKGHSHVYWYRQLPEEGLKFMVYLQKENIIDESGMPKERFSAEFPKEGPSILRIQQVVRGDSAAYFCASSPGTASYGYTFGSGTRLTVV.

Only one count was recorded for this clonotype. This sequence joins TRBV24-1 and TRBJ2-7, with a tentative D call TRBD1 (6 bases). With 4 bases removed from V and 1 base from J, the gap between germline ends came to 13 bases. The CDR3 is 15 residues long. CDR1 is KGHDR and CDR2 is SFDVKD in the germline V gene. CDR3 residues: CATSDPSTGSYEQYF. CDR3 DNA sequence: TGTGCCACCAGTGACCCTTCGACAGGATCCTACGAGCAGTACTTC.

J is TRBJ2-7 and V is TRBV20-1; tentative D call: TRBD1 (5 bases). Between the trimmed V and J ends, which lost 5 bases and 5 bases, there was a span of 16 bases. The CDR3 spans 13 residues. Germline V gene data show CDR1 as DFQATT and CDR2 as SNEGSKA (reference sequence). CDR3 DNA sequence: TGCAGTGCTTTTTACAGGAACACCAACGAGCAGTACTTC. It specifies CSAFYRNTNEQYF.

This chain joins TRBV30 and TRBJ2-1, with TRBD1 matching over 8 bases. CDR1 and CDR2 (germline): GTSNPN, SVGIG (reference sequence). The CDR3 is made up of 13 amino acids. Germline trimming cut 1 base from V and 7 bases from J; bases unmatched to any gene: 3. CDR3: CAWSGQGTNEQFF. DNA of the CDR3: TGTGCCTGGAGTGGACAGGGGACGAATGAGCAGTTCTTC.

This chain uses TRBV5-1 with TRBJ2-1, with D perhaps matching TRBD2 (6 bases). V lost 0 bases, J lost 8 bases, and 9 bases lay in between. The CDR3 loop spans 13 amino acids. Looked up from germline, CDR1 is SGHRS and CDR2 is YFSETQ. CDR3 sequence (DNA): TGCGCCAGCAGCTTGGGACTAGTCGATGAGCAGTTCTTC. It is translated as CASSLGLVDEQFF.

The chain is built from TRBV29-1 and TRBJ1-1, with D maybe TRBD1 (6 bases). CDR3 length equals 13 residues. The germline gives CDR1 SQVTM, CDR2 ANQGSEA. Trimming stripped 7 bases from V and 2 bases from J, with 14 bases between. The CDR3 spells CSDSGAGNTEAFF. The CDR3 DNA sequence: TGCAGCGACTCGGGGGCAGGAAACACTGAAGCTTTCTTT.

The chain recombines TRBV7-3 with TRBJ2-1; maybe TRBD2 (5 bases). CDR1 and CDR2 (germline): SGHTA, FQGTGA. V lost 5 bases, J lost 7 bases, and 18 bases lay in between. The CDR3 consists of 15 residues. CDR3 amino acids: CASSPGLGSMNEQFF. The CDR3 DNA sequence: TGTGCCAGCAGCCCCGGACTGGGCTCCATGAATGAGCAGTTCTTC.

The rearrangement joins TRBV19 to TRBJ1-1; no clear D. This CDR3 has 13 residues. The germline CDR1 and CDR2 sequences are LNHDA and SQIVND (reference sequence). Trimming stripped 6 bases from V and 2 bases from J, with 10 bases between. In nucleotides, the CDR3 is TGTGCCAGTAGGCTAAGAGGAAACACTGAAGCTTTCTTT. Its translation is CASRLRGNTEAFF.

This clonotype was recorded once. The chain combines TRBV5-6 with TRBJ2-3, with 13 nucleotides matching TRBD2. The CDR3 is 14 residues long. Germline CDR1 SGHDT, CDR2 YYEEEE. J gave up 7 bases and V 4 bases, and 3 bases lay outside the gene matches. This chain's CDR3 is CASSPGLAGNTQYF. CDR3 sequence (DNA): TGTGCCAGCAGCCCGGGACTAGCGGGAAATACGCAGTATTTT.

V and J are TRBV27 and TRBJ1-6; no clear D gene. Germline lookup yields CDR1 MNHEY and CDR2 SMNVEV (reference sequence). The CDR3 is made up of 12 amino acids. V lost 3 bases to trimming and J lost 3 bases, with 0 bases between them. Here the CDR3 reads CASSFYNSPLHF. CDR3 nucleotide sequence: TGTGCCAGCAGTTTCTATAATTCACCCCTCCACTTT.

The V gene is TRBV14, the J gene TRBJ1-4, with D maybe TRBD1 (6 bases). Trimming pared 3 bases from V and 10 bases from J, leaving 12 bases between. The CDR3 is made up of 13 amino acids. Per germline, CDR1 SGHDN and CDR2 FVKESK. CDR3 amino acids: CASSQLGQRKLFF. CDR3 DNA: TGTGCCAGCAGCCAGTTGGGACAACGAAAACTGTTTTTT.

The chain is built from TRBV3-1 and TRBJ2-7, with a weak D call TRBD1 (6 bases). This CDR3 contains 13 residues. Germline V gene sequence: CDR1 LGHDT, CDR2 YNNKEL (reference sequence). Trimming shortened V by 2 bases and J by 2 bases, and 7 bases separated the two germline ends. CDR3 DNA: TGTGCCAGCAGCCAACAGGGGCCCTACGAGCAGTACTTC. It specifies CASSQQGPYEQYF.